This entry describes one T cell receptor (beta chain). Its antigen remains unidentified. With a much larger clone just one base away, this may be a read error. The record originates from a study of T cell repertoires in cytomegalovirus infection. The overall study: An indication of both CMV infection and matching HLA type came from public TCR beta signatures.

Study-wide points: HLA-C-restricted, CMV-specific TCR beta clonotypes were dominant ex vivo. Pooled public TCR beta family frequency picked out CMV carriers with the relevant HLA.

TCRdb re-called the reads through MiXCR, storing one row per CDR3 protein. The repertoire has approximately 750,000 distinct CDR3 sequences, 35% of them found once; the top ten carry 2.5% to 3.5%. This CDR3 has 15 residues. Germline V gives CDR1 SGHAT, CDR2 FQNNGV. The material sequenced was PBMCs. The source of this sequence is a human donor in good health (CMV status not recorded). Some clones in this sample may be carry-over from other donors' samples. This chain links TRBV11-2 with TRBJ1-4; possibly TRBD1 for D (5 bases). The CDR3 nucleotides are TGTGCCAGCAGCTTAGGCGGAGGGGTGAATGAAACACTGTTTTTT. Amino acids: CASSLGGGVNETLFF.